These 19 T cell receptor beta chains were all obtained from the same sample, sequenced in a study of CD8+CD57+ T cells in acquired aplastic anemia. Profiling that covered TCR beta VDJ and CDR3 relied on genomic DNA as its template. TCRdb used MiXCR to reprocess the reads, holding one entry per CDR3 protein. In the table there are some 290,000 distinct CDR3 sequences, 55% to 65% of which are singletons. Input material: sorted CD4+, CD8+, or CD8+CD57+ T cells (not recorded which) from PBMCs. These TCRs come from a human donor with severe aplastic anemia or a healthy control (not recorded which).

Of note for this clonotype: Since a much larger clone is just one base distant, this may be a read error. This chain connects TRBV20-1 to TRBJ1-4; D unclear. CDR1 is DFQATT, CDR2 SNEGSKA, per germline (reference sequence). This CDR3 has 13 residues. DNA for the CDR3: TGCAGTGCTAGAGATCCCAAGGGCGAAAACCTGTTTTTT. This sequence encodes CSARDPKGENLFF.

V and J are TRBV28 and TRBJ2-1; D is possibly TRBD2 (5 bases). The CDR3 length is 17 residues. V shed 6 bases and J shed 8 bases, with 26 bases lying between them. CDR1 MDHEN and CDR2 SYDVKM come from the germline V gene. The CDR3 here is CASRSHAGRGRNDEQFF. As DNA, the CDR3 is TGTGCCAGCAGATCACACGCGGGCAGAGGGCGGAACGATGAGCAGTTCTTC.

The genes are TRBV28 and TRBJ2-1; 10 nucleotides line up with TRBD2. The V gene end was trimmed by 3 bases and the J gene end by 6 bases; junction bases not matched to a gene: 8. The length of the CDR3 is 16 residues. In germline, CDR1 is MDHEN, CDR2 SYDVKM. The CDR3 sequence: CASSFVAGGGGNEQFF. The CDR3 DNA reads TGTGCCAGCAGTTTCGTAGCGGGGGGCGGGGGCAATGAGCAGTTCTTC.

In its sample, this clonotype was seen many times. The chain uses TRBV11-2 and TRBJ2-7, with 7 bases aligning to TRBD1. The CDR3 sequence is 15 residues long. Germline V gene data show CDR1 as SGHAT and CDR2 as FQNNGV. J gave up 1 base and V 5 bases, and 8 bases lay outside the gene matches. CDR3 DNA sequence: TGTGCCAGCAGCCCCCAGGGGGATGGGTCCTACGAGCAGTACTTC. Encoded protein: CASSPQGDGSYEQYF.

This clonotype was recorded a few times. The chain has TRBV19 and TRBJ2-5, with D perhaps TRBD2 (5 bases). The germline gives CDR1 LNHDA, CDR2 SQIVND (reference sequence). V was clipped by 1 base and J by 4 bases, with 13 bases between them. The CDR3 consists of 15 residues. CDR3 nucleotide sequence: TGTGCCAGTAGTATAGTTGGGGAACGGGGAGAGACCCAGTACTTC. Its translation is CASSIVGERGETQYF.

The J gene is TRBJ2-3, the V gene TRBV10-3, with D tentatively TRBD1 (7 bases). The CDR3 covers 14 residues. Germline-derived CDR1 and CDR2 are ENHRY and SYGVKD. V was trimmed by 4 bases and J by 5 bases, leaving 13 bases between them. CDR3 residues: CAISVGGGKDTQYF. The CDR3 nucleotides read TGTGCCATCAGTGTCGGAGGGGGCAAAGATACGCAGTATTTT.

This clonotype was counted at least ten times. The chain joins TRBV6-1 to TRBJ1-4; D ambiguous. There are 12 residues in the CDR3. V shed 6 bases and J shed 4 bases, with 6 bases lying between them. The germline V gene has CDR1 MNHNS and CDR2 SASEGT. The CDR3 protein is CASRGRNEKLFF. The CDR3, as DNA: TGTGCCAGCAGGGGCCGTAATGAAAAACTGTTTTTT.

This clonotype was seen repeatedly, ten times or more. V and J are TRBV19 and TRBJ1-1; D perhaps matches TRBD1 (6 bases). The V gene lost 9 bases and the J gene lost 7 bases, with 15 bases spanning the gap. Germline V gives CDR1 LNHDA, CDR2 SQIVND (reference sequence). The CDR3 loop spans 12 amino acids. Here the CDR3 DNA reads TGTGCCAGCTCATACAGGGACGGTGAAGCTTTCTTT. Its translation: CASSYRDGEAFF. Drawing the rest from reference TRBV19 and TRBJ1-1, the complete variable domain is DGGITQSPKYLFRKEGQNVTLSCEQNLNHDAMYWYRQDPGQGLRLIYYSQIVNDFQKGDIAEGYSVSREKKESFPLTVTSAQKNPTAFYLCASSYRDGEAFFGQGTRLTVV.

The rearrangement links TRBV19 to TRBJ1-1; D perhaps matches TRBD1 (6 bases). CDR1 and CDR2 (germline): LNHDA, SQIVND (reference sequence). V was trimmed by 10 bases and J by 7 bases, leaving 19 bases between them. The CDR3 contains 13 residues. CDR3 DNA sequence: TGTGCCACCAGACCAGGGACAATGATTGAAGCTTTCTTT. Encoded protein: CATRPGTMIEAFF.

The chain links TRBV25-1 to TRBJ2-3; maybe TRBD2 (6 bases). This CDR3 has 13 amino acids. V lost 0 bases, J lost 6 bases, and 7 bases lay in between. Germline V gives CDR1 MGHDK, CDR2 SYGVNS. The CDR3 DNA is TGTGCCAGCAGTGAATATCGGGGGGATACGCAGTATTTT. Translated, it gives CASSEYRGDTQYF.

The V call is TRBV20-1, the J call TRBJ1-6, with 10 nucleotides matching TRBD1. Germline V gene lookup returns CDR1 DFQATT and CDR2 SNEGSKA (reference sequence). The CDR3 has 16 residues. Losses at the gene ends were 0 bases for V and 10 bases for J; bases not matched to a gene: 9. In DNA, the CDR3 is TGCAGTGCTAGAGATCTCGGGACAGGGGAGAAATCACCCCTCCACTTT. Its translation: CSARDLGTGEKSPLHF.

This clonotype appeared once. One junction end disagrees with the germline gene, perhaps due to a read error. This chain links TRBV5-1 with TRBJ2-1; D is uncertain. Per germline, CDR1 SGHRS and CDR2 YFSETQ. CDR3 length: 14 amino acids. The CDR3 protein is CASSLGLQKNEQFF. The CDR3 coding sequence is TGTGCCAGCAGCTTAGGCCTACAGAAGAATGAGCAGTTCTTC.

Notes on this clonotype: A clone one base away is much larger, so this may be a read error. This chain uses TRBV12-5 with TRBJ1-3, with D perhaps matching TRBD1 (6 bases). Germline CDR1 and CDR2: LGHNT and FRNRAP. The CDR3 sequence is 17 residues long. The ends were cut back, 1 base at V and 0 bases at J, with 13 bases in the middle. The CDR3 region is CASGLALNRDSGNTIYF. Here the CDR3 DNA reads TGTGCTAGTGGTTTGGCACTGAACAGGGACTCTGGAAACACCATATATTTT.

At least ten counts were recorded for this clonotype. The V gene is TRBV11-2, the J gene TRBJ2-2, with TRBD1 identical over 7 bases. Germline-derived CDR1 and CDR2 are SGHAT and FQNNGV. The CDR3 contains 14 residues. The V segment lost 8 bases and the J segment 0 bases; nucleotides outside the gene matches: 3. The CDR3 DNA sequence: TGTGCCAGCGACAGGGCAGCGAACACCGGGGAGCTGTTTTTT. This gives the protein CASDRAANTGELFF.

With regard to this clonotype: Without the conserved terminal phenylalanine or tryptophan, this CDR3 likely stems from a read error. It is unclear where the CDR3 begins or ends on the DNA, so no DNA is shown, and the CDR3 is as TCRdb lists it. The rearrangement uses TRBV6-6 and TRBJ1-4; the table's D call TRBD1 went unverified against the DNA. The germline V gene encodes CDR1 MNHNY and CDR2 SVGAGI (reference sequence). The CDR3 spans 9 residues, counting both ends. CDR3 sequence reads: CASRPGGKL.

CDR3 DNA sequence: TGTGCCTCCGGGACAGGGGTCGAGACCCAGTACTTC. This translates into CASGTGVETQYF. The chain carries TRBV19 and TRBJ2-5, with 10 nucleotides matching TRBD1. V lost 11 bases, J lost 5 bases, and 5 bases stayed unmatched. This CDR3 has 12 residues. The germline CDR1 and CDR2 sequences are LNHDA and SQIVND (reference sequence).

This clonotype appeared a few times. V and J are TRBV20-1 and TRBJ1-5; 9 bases are a match to TRBD1. Trimming removed 0 bases from V and 4 bases from J; junction bases left unmatched: 4. The CDR3 length is 15 residues. Germline V gene data show CDR1 as DFQATT and CDR2 as SNEGSKA (reference sequence). Here the CDR3 reads CSARDGTGTNQPQHF. Here the CDR3 DNA reads TGCAGTGCTAGAGATGGGACAGGGACGAATCAGCCCCAGCATTTT.

The chain links TRBV7-8 to TRBJ1-1, with D perhaps matching TRBD1 (5 bases). Germline values: CDR1 SGHVS, CDR2 FQNEAQ. The CDR3 extends over 13 amino acids. V lost 4 bases to trimming and J lost 3 bases, with 9 bases between them. CDR3 sequence: CASSSGRHTEAFF. CDR3 DNA: TGTGCCAGCAGCTCGGGACGGCACACTGAAGCTTTCTTT. The variable domain in full, with the rest retrieved from reference TRBV7-8 and TRBJ1-1, is GAGVSQSPRYKVAKRGQDVALRCDPISGHVSLFWYQQALGQGPEFLTYFQNEAQLDKSGLPSDRFFAERPEGSVSTLKIQRTQQEDSAVYLCASSSGRHTEAFFGQGTRLTVV.

This clonotype has a count of ten or more. The gene calls are TRBV6-5 and TRBJ2-1, with D unresolved. The CDR3 extends over 14 amino acids. Germline V gene data show CDR1 as MNHEY and CDR2 as SVGAGI. The V end was cut by 0 bases, the J end by 2 bases, with 5 bases between. The CDR3 is CASSYSPAYNEQFF. Here the CDR3 DNA reads TGTGCCAGCAGTTACTCACCAGCCTACAATGAGCAGTTCTTC.